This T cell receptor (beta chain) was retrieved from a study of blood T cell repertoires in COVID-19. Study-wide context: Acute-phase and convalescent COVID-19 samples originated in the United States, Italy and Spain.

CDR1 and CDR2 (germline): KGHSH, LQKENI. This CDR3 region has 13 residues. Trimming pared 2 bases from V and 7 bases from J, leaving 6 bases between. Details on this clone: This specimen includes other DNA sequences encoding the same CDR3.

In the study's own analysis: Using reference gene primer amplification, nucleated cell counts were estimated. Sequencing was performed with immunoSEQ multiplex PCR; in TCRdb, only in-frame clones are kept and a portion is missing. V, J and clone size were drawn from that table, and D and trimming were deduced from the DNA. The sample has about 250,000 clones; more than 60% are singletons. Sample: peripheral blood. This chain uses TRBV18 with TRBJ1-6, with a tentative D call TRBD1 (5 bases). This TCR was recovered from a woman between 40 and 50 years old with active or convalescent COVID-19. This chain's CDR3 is CASSPDRNSPLHF. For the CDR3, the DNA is TGTGCCAGCTCACCAGACAGAAATTCACCCCTCCACTTT.